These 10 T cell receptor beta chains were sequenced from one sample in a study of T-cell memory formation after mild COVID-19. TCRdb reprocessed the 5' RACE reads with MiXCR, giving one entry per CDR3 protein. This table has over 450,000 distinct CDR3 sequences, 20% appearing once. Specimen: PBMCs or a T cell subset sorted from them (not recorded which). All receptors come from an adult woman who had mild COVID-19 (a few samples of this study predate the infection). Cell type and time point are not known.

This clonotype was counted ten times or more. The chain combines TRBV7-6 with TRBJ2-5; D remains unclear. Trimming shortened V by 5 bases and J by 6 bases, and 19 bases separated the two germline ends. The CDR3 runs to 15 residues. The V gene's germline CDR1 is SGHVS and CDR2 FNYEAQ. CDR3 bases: TGTGCCAGCAGCGCTGAGCTGGACCCCACAAAGACCCAGTACTTC. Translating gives CASSAELDPTKTQYF.

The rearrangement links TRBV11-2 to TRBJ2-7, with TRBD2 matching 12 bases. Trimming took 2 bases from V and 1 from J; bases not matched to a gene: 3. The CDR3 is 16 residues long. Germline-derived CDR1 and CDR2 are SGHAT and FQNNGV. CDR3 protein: CASSLTTSGSSYEQYF. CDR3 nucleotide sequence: TGTGCCAGCAGCTTAACGACTAGCGGGAGTTCCTACGAGCAGTACTTC.

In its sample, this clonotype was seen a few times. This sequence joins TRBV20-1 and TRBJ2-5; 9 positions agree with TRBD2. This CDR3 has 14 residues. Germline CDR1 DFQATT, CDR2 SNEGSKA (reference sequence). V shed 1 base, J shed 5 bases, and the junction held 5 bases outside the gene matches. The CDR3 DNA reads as TGCAGTGCTAGAGGTCTAGCGGGGTTTGAGACCCAGTACTTC. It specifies CSARGLAGFETQYF.

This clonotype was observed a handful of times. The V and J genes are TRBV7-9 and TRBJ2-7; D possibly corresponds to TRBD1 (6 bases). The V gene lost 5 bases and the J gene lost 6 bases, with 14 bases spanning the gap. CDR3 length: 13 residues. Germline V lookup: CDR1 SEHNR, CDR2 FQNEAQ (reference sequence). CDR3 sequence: CASSAQGFSEQYF. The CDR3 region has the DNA TGTGCCAGCAGCGCCCAGGGGTTCTCCGAGCAGTACTTC. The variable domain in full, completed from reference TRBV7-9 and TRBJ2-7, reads DTGVSQNPRHKITKRGQNVTFRCDPISEHNRLYWYRQTLGQGPEFLTYFQNEAQLEKSRLLSDRFSAERPKGSFSTLEIQRTEQGDSAMYLCASSAQGFSEQYFGPGTRLTVT.

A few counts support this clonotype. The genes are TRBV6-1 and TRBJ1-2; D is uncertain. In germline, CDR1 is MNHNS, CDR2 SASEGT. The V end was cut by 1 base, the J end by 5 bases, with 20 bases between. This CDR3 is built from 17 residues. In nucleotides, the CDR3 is TGTGCCAGCAGTGAAGTTGGCCGGTGGGAGGGCGGTTATGGCTACACCTTC. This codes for CASSEVGRWEGGYGYTF.

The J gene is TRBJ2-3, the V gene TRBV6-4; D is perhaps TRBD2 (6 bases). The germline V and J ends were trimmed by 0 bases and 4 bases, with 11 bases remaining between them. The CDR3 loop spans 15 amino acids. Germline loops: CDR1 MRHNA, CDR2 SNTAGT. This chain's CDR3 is CASSDSRRDPDTQYF. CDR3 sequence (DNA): TGTGCCAGCAGTGACTCGAGGCGGGACCCAGATACGCAGTATTTT.

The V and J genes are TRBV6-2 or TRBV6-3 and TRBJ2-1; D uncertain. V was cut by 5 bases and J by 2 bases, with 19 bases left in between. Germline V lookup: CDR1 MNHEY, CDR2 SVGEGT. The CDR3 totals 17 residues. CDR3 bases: TGTGCCAGCAGTCCTACTTCTAGAGACATTACCTACAATGAGCAGTTCTTC. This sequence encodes CASSPTSRDITYNEQFF.

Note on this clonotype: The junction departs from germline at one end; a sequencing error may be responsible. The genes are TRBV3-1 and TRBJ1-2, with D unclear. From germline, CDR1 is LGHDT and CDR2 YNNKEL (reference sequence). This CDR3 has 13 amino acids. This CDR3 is CASSPQFGSFLLF. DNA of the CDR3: TGTGCCAGCAGCCCTCAATTCGGCAGTTTCCTCCTTTTC. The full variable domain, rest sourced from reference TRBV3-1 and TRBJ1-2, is DTAVSQTPKYLVTQMGNDKSIKCEQNLGHDTMYWYKQDSKKFLKIMFSYNNKELIINETVPNRFSPKSPDKAHLNLHINSLELGDSAVYFCASSPQFGSFLLFGSGTRLTVV.

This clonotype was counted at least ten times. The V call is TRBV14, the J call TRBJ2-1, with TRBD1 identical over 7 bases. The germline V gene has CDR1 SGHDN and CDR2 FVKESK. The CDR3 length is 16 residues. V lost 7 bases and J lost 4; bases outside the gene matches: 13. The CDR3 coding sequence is TGTGCCAGCACCCCCCTCGAGGACAGGTTGTACAATGAGCAGTTCTTC. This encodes CASTPLEDRLYNEQFF.

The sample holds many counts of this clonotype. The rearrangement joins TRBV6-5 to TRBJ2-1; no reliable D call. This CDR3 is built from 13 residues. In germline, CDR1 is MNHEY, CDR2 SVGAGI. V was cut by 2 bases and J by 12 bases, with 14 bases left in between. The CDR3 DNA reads TGTGCCAGCAGTTACCTGAATGGGATGCGGCAGTTCTTC. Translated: CASSYLNGMRQFF.